This is a list of T cell receptor beta chains from one sample in a study of blood T cell repertoires in COVID-19. TCRdb's copy holds only in-frame clones and misses some; the assay was immunoSEQ multiplex PCR. This sample yields 190,000 or so clones, of which around 87% are seen a single time; 0.62% belongs to the top ten. Source material: peripheral blood. The receptors originated from a man aged 50-60 years with acute or convalescent COVID-19. The CDR3 runs from the conserved cysteine through the conserved F or W. D genes are given only for firm matches. Clone size is given for some rows only: seen once, a few or many times, or a class if the clone is expanded.

TGCAGTGCTAGAGTACAGGATGAGCAGTTCTTC	CSARVQDEQFF	-	-	TRBJ2-1	TRBV20-1
TGTGCCAGCAGCCGGGGGGGCAGCCAAACGACCGGGGAGCTGTTTTTT	CASSRGGSQTTGELFF	-	-	TRBJ2-2	TRBV14
TGTGCCAGCACCCGGGGGGTCGGAAACACCATATATTTT	CASTRGVGNTIYF	-	-	TRBJ1-3	TRBV6-6
TGTGCCAGCAGCTTGGGAGGGATACAGAAGACGAAGGGCACAGATACGCAGTATTTT	CASSLGGIQKTKGTDTQYF	-	-	TRBJ2-3	TRBV5-8
TGTGCCAGCAGTGAGGTGGCGGGAAACACCATATATTTT	CASSEVAGNTIYF	-	-	TRBJ1-3	TRBV28
TGTGCCACTAAGCCACGTAACTACAGGGCCAATGAGCAGTTCTTC	CATKPRNYRANEQFF	-	-	TRBJ2-1	TRBV19
TGTGCCAGCAGCGTAGGTGGCGGCGCCACAAACACCATATATTTT	CASSVGGGATNTIYF	-	-	TRBJ1-3	TRBV9
TGTGCCAGCAGTCAAACAGGGTATAATTCACCCCTCCACTTT	CASSQTGYNSPLHF	-	few	TRBJ1-6	TRBV6-6
TGTGCCCTGTCCGGTAGGGGAGAGACCCAGTACTTC	CALSGRGETQYF	-	-	TRBJ2-5	TRBV5-4
TGTGCCAGCAGAAGGGGGTCGGAGACCCAGTACTTC	CASRRGSETQYF	-	-	TRBJ2-5	TRBV25-1
TGTGCTAGTGGTTTGGTACGAGCGGGAGGGCGATACAATGAGCAGTTCTTC	CASGLVRAGGRYNEQFF	TRBD2	-	TRBJ2-1	TRBV12-5
TGTGCCAGCAGTTCCCCGGGACAGGGCTTTGAAGCTTTCTTT	CASSSPGQGFEAFF	TRBD1	-	TRBJ1-1	TRBV28
TGTGCCAGCAGCTTAGCCCCGGGAAAGCAGTTCTTC	CASSLAPGKQFF	-	-	TRBJ2-1	TRBV7-2
TGTGCCAGCAGTTACACCCACAGGGTTTACAATGAGCAGTTCTTC	CASSYTHRVYNEQFF	-	-	TRBJ2-1	TRBV6-5
TGTGCCAGCAGCCCGGGACTGCCATCCTACAATGAGCAGTTCTTC	CASSPGLPSYNEQFF	-	-	TRBJ2-1	TRBV5-5
TGTGCCAGCAGTTTAGGGTCGACAGGGAACACCCAGCCCCAGCATTTT	CASSLGSTGNTQPQHF	TRBD1	-	TRBJ1-5	TRBV27
TGTGCCAGCACCTCCTCAACAGGGACCTACGAGCAGTACTTC	CASTSSTGTYEQYF	-	-	TRBJ2-7	TRBV6-1
TGTGCCAGCAGCTTAGCCCGAGGCAGAGAGCAGTTCTTC	CASSLARGREQFF	-	-	TRBJ2-1	TRBV7-6
TGTGCCAGCAGCGAGATCGACAGGGCTGGGGTCGGGGAGCTGTTTTTT	CASSEIDRAGVGELFF	TRBD1	-	TRBJ2-2	TRBV9
TGTGCCAGCAGCTTCAACGGGGCGGGGATGAACACTGAAGCTTTCTTT	CASSFNGAGMNTEAFF	-	-	TRBJ1-1	TRBV7-2
TGTGCCAGCAGCCCGATGGGACAGACCTATGGCTACACCTTC	CASSPMGQTYGYTF	TRBD1	many	TRBJ1-2	TRBV28
TGCGCCAGCAGCCAAGAAAGGGACAGCTACAATCAGCCCCAGCATTTT	CASSQERDSYNQPQHF	TRBD1	once	TRBJ1-5	TRBV4-3
TGTGCCAGCAGCTTCGGACAGGGCTATGGCTACACCTTC	CASSFGQGYGYTF	TRBD1	-	TRBJ1-2	TRBV11-2
TGCAGCGTTGATAACCAGGGGCTCAATGAGCAGTTCTTC	CSVDNQGLNEQFF	-	-	TRBJ2-1	TRBV29-1
TGTGCCAGCAGTTTATCAGGGGGCCGGACAGATACGCAGTATTTT	CASSLSGGRTDTQYF	TRBD1	-	TRBJ2-3	TRBV28
TGTGCCAGCAGTGAAACGAGGGCCTCCCCGGGTTCACCCCTCCACTTT	CASSETRASPGSPLHF	-	-	TRBJ1-6	TRBV2
TGTGCCAGCAGCTCGGGACAGGGAAACTCCGGGGAGCTGTTTTTT	CASSSGQGNSGELFF	TRBD1	once	TRBJ2-2	TRBV7-2
TGTGCCAGCAGTTACCAGGGACTAGTCGACGAGCAGTACTTC	CASSYQGLVDEQYF	TRBD2	few	TRBJ2-7	TRBV6-2/TRBV6-3
TGTGCCGGCAGGGCACCGTATAGCAATCAGCCCCAGCATTTT	CAGRAPYSNQPQHF	-	-	TRBJ1-5	TRBV27
TGTGCCAGCAGCACCAGACAGGGAGACGGCTACACCTTC	CASSTRQGDGYTF	TRBD1	-	TRBJ1-2	TRBV7-3
TGTGCCAGCAGAGGGAGTTGGGGCAATCAGCCCCAGCATTTT	CASRGSWGNQPQHF	-	few	TRBJ1-5	TRBV28
TGTGCCAGTAGTATTTTAGGAGATGAGCAGTTCTTC	CASSILGDEQFF	-	-	TRBJ2-1	TRBV19
TGTGCCAGCAGCACGTTTAATAGCAATCAGCCCCAGCATTTT	CASSTFNSNQPQHF	-	-	TRBJ1-5	TRBV21-1